Shown below are 17 T cell receptor beta chains from a single sample sequenced in a study of control samples from healthy donors and cancer patients. The method was immunoSEQ multiplex PCR; TCRdb's version includes in-frame clones alone and lacks a portion of them. Here the sample spans 170,000 or so clones, 90% to 95% being singletons. The sample taken for sequencing was blood. Receptors were obtained from a woman in her 40s in good health.

This chain links TRBV10-3 with TRBJ1-4; TRBD1 matches at 10 bases. This CDR3 spans 14 amino acids. Germline assignment: CDR1 ENHRY and CDR2 SYGVKD. The J segment lost 8 bases and the V segment lost 4 bases, leaving 4 bases of the junction unmatched. CDR3 protein: CAISGGTGAEKLFF. As DNA, the CDR3 is TGTGCCATCAGTGGTGGGACAGGGGCGGAAAAACTGTTTTTT.

The gene calls are TRBV12-5 and TRBJ2-7; D gene unclear. The germline V and J ends were trimmed by 0 bases and 1 base, with 13 bases remaining between them. The length of the CDR3 is 16 residues. Germline loops: CDR1 LGHNT, CDR2 FRNRAP. The CDR3 reads CASGLVSVSASYEQYF. In DNA, the CDR3 is TGTGCTAGTGGTTTGGTTTCCGTTAGTGCATCCTACGAGCAGTACTTC.

V is TRBV18 and J is TRBJ2-7; no clear D gene. Germline lookup yields CDR1 KGHSH and CDR2 LQKENI. The CDR3 is 12 amino acids. V was trimmed by 3 bases and J by 4 bases, leaving 7 bases between them. The CDR3 sequence: CASSPSFYEQYF. In nucleotides, the CDR3 is TGTGCCAGCTCACCCTCCTTTTACGAGCAGTACTTC.

This chain connects TRBV5-6 to TRBJ2-5; D is unclear. This CDR3 has 14 residues. Germline-derived CDR1 and CDR2 are SGHDT and YYEEEE. Trimming shortened V by 1 base and J by 2 bases, and 9 bases separated the two germline ends. The CDR3 loop reads CASSLPTPQETQYF. Written as DNA, the CDR3 is TGTGCCAGCAGCTTGCCTACCCCTCAAGAGACCCAGTACTTC.

V and J are TRBV27 and TRBJ1-5; no firm D call. Per germline, CDR1 MNHEY and CDR2 SMNVEV (reference sequence). Deletions cut 7 bases from V and 0 bases from J, with 13 bases between. The CDR3 spans 15 residues. CDR3 DNA sequence: TGTGCCAGCAACCCCTCGGGTTATAGCAATCAGCCCCAGCATTTT. This translates into CASNPSGYSNQPQHF.

This chain joins TRBV10-3 and TRBJ2-7; TRBD1 might be the D (6 bases). The germline V gene encodes CDR1 ENHRY and CDR2 SYGVKD. V was clipped by 4 bases and J by 0 bases, with 13 bases between them. The length of the CDR3 is 15 residues. The CDR3 sequence is CAISGTGLLSYEQYF. The CDR3 DNA follows: TGTGCCATCAGTGGAACAGGGCTGCTCTCCTACGAGCAGTACTTC.

V and J are TRBV7-9 and TRBJ1-5; unclear D gene. The V gene's germline CDR1 is SEHNR and CDR2 FQNEAQ (reference sequence). V was trimmed by 2 bases and J by 5 bases, leaving 7 bases between them. This CDR3 has 13 residues. The DNA for the CDR3 is TGTGCCAGCAGCTTACAGCGGGATCAGCCCCAGCATTTT. Protein: CASSLQRDQPQHF.

The genes are TRBV7-2 and TRBJ1-5, with TRBD1 matching over 9 bases. J gave up 9 bases and V 4 bases, and 4 bases lay outside the gene matches. Germline lookup yields CDR1 SGHTA and CDR2 FQGNSA. The CDR3 runs to 13 residues. CDR3 nucleotide sequence: TGTGCCAGCAGCTCCGGGACAGGGCGGCCCCAGCATTTT. The encoded protein is CASSSGTGRPQHF.

The chain couples TRBV13 to TRBJ2-7, with 12 bases aligning to TRBD2. The germline CDR1 and CDR2 sequences are PRHDT and FYEKMQ (reference sequence). CDR3 length equals 16 residues. V was clipped by 5 bases and J by 0 bases; unmatched bases: 5. CDR3 residues: CASSLETSGGSYEQYF. In DNA form, the CDR3 reads TGTGCCAGCAGCCTAGAGACTAGCGGGGGCTCCTACGAGCAGTACTTC.

V usage is TRBV19 and J usage is TRBJ2-3; no definite D call. The V gene's germline CDR1 is LNHDA and CDR2 SQIVND (reference sequence). This CDR3 contains 12 residues. V was trimmed by 3 bases and J by 5 bases, leaving 6 bases between them. The CDR3 bases are TGTGCCAGTAGTATGCGGCGAGATACGCAGTATTTT. Amino acid sequence: CASSMRRDTQYF.

The chain has TRBV5-6 and TRBJ1-1; perhaps TRBD1 as D (6 bases). There are 15 residues in the CDR3. Trimming took off 4 bases at V and 2 bases at J, with 15 bases between the two ends. From germline, CDR1 is SGHDT and CDR2 YYEEEE. The CDR3 DNA sequence: TGTGCCAGCAGCGATCTCTCAGGGGCTAACACTGAAGCTTTCTTT. It codes for CASSDLSGANTEAFF.

This sequence joins TRBV5-1 and TRBJ1-6; 8 positions agree with TRBD1. With V trimmed by 2 bases and J by 4 bases, 11 bases remained unmatched. Germline values: CDR1 SGHRS, CDR2 YFSETQ. The CDR3 runs 18 residues. In DNA form, the CDR3 reads TGCGCCAGCAGCTTAAGTCGGCGGACAGGGCTGTATAATTCACCCCTCCACTTT. Its protein product is CASSLSRRTGLYNSPLHF.

The chain links TRBV4-3 to TRBJ2-7; 8 nucleotides agree with TRBD1. Germline CDR1 is LGHNA and CDR2 is YSLEER. With 1 base clipped from V and 3 bases from J, the junction kept 5 bases outside the gene matches. The CDR3 has 15 amino acids. CDR3 sequence reads: CASSQGDDRGYEQYF. DNA of the CDR3: TGCGCCAGCAGCCAAGGGGATGACAGGGGCTACGAGCAGTACTTC.

The rearrangement links TRBV27 to TRBJ2-1; 10 bases fit TRBD2. This CDR3 has 16 amino acids. Trimming cost V 2 bases and J 2 bases; bases outside gene matches: 3. Germline-derived CDR1 and CDR2 are MNHEY and SMNVEV (reference sequence). CDR3 nucleotide sequence: TGTGCCAGCAGTTTACGGACTAGCGGTACCTACAATGAGCAGTTCTTC. This encodes CASSLRTSGTYNEQFF.

This chain uses TRBV5-1 with TRBJ1-2; D might be TRBD1 (6 bases). CDR1 is SGHRS and CDR2 is YFSETQ in the germline V gene. This CDR3 contains 14 residues. The germline V and J ends were trimmed by 0 bases and 5 bases, with 11 bases remaining between them. The CDR3 sequence: CASSLDGQGYGYTF. In DNA, the CDR3 is TGCGCCAGCAGCTTGGATGGTCAGGGGTATGGCTACACCTTC. The variable domain in full, with the rest retrieved from reference TRBV5-1 and TRBJ1-2, is KAGVTQTPRYLIKTRGQQVTLSCSPISGHRSVSWYQQTPGQGLQFLFEYFSETQRNKGNFPGRFSGRQFSNSRSEMNVSTLELGDSALYLCASSLDGQGYGYTFGSGTRLTVV.

This chain connects TRBV18 to TRBJ2-3; a weak D match, TRBD2 (5 bases). From germline, CDR1 is KGHSH and CDR2 LQKENI. The V end was cut by 3 bases, the J end by 6 bases, with 10 bases between. The CDR3 runs 13 residues. Written as DNA, the CDR3 is TGTGCCAGCTCACCGGAGATAGCGGATACGCAGTATTTT. It codes for CASSPEIADTQYF.

The J gene is TRBJ1-5, the V gene TRBV6-5; 11 positions match TRBD1. V gave up 0 bases and J gave up 5 bases; unmatched junction bases: 0. This CDR3 spans 15 amino acids. CDR1 is MNHEY, CDR2 SVGAGI, per germline. The CDR3 nucleotides are TGTGCCAGCAGTTACTCGGGACAGGGGGATCAGCCCCAGCATTTT. The encoded protein is CASSYSGQGDQPQHF.